This T cell receptor (beta chain) was sequenced for a study of OX40 agonist ivuxolimab in advanced cancers. About the research overall: Aged about 20 to 80 with a mean of roughly 63 years, they were around 85% male.

Worth noting for this clone: The target antigen is unknown.

Study results and limitations: Also present in some nonresponders was a low level of normalized T-cell clonal expansion. CD8+ T cells averaged more expanded clones than CD4+. Within 6 weeks, CD4+ and CD8+ blood T cells expanded clonally at 0.1 to 3.0 mg/kg.

Assay used: immunoSEQ multiplex PCR; TCRdb lists only in-frame clones, some missing. The table includes around 50,000 clones, approximately 89% detected once. Germline V CDR1 and CDR2: KGHSH, LQKENI. The CDR3 covers 14 residues. V usage is TRBV18 and J usage is TRBJ2-5; 7 positions match TRBD1. The assigned J gene may be wrong: the sequence end matches TRBJ2-7 better. The receptor was isolated from an adult with an advanced solid tumor such as melanoma, head and neck, liver or kidney cancer. The specimen comprised CD4+ or CD8+ T cells sorted from blood, sampled in a trial of the OX40 agonist ivuxolimab. The CDR3 sequence: CASSPLDRPYEQYF. The CDR3 bases are TGTGCCAGCTCACCCTTGGACAGGCCCTACGAGCAGTACTTC.